This entry lists 9 T cell receptor beta chains sequenced from one sample in a study of blood T cell repertoires in COVID-19 (TCRdb year 2020). Receptor amplification or capture employed the immunoSEQ multiplex PCR assay. TCRdb re-hosts the immuneACCESS table, in-frame sequences only. Its copies lack some clones; in the studies checked, an unresolved V gene accounts for under half of them, and the cause for the rest is not known. This sample lists 350,000 to 400,000 clones; approximately 86% were detected once. The top ten clones comprise about 7.6% of the sample. Sequences were obtained from peripheral blood. Receptor source: a woman aged 60-70 years with COVID-19, enrolled during active disease.

This chain uses TRBV30 with TRBJ2-7, with D possibly being TRBD2 (6 bases). The CDR3 length is 13 residues. Trimming took off 0 bases at V and 4 bases at J, with 10 bases between the two ends. Germline V gene sequence: CDR1 GTSNPN, CDR2 SVGIG (reference sequence). The CDR3 DNA reads as TGTGCCTGGAGTGTACCGGGGGTTTACGAGCAGTACTTC. This codes for CAWSVPGVYEQYF.

V usage is TRBV4-1 and J usage is TRBJ2-3; D may be TRBD2 (7 bases). The V end lost 5 bases, the J end lost 2 bases, and 11 bases lay between the germline ends. CDR3 length: 14 residues. CDR1 MGHRA and CDR2 YSYEKL come from the germline V gene. The CDR3 sequence is CASSKGGLTDTQYF. The CDR3 coding sequence is TGCGCCAGCAGCAAGGGGGGGCTCACAGATACGCAGTATTTT.

The genes are TRBV4-2 and TRBJ1-6; tentatively, D is TRBD1 (6 bases). Germline values: CDR1 LGHNA, CDR2 YNFKEQ. This CDR3 has 15 residues. V shed 4 bases and J shed 3 bases, with 10 bases lying between them. The CDR3 loop is CASSPGTNYNSPLHF. Written as DNA, the CDR3 is TGTGCCAGCAGCCCCGGGACAAACTATAATTCACCCCTCCACTTT.

The V and J genes are TRBV27 and TRBJ2-2; D gene uncertain. The germline CDR1 and CDR2 sequences are MNHEY and SMNVEV (reference sequence). V was clipped by 0 bases and J by 5 bases, with 10 bases between them. The CDR3 runs to 15 residues. DNA of the CDR3: TGTGCCAGCAGTTTATCCGCAATCTATACCGGGGAGCTGTTTTTT. It specifies CASSLSAIYTGELFF.

V is TRBV27 and J is TRBJ1-5; 8 bases align to TRBD1. The trim removed 4 bases at V and 3 bases at J, leaving 14 bases unmatched. The CDR3 length is 18 residues. Germline-derived CDR1 and CDR2 are MNHEY and SMNVEV (reference sequence). This chain's CDR3 is CASSSTPVRTGLNQPQHF. CDR3 sequence (DNA): TGTGCCAGCAGTTCAACCCCAGTTAGGACAGGGCTCAATCAGCCCCAGCATTTT.

In DNA, the CDR3 is TGCGCCAGCAGCGCGGGTCTGTGGGATGAGCAGTTCTTC. This sequence encodes CASSAGLWDEQFF. The chain uses TRBV5-1 and TRBJ2-1; D may be TRBD2 (5 bases). Germline V lookup: CDR1 SGHRS, CDR2 YFSETQ. The CDR3 contains 13 residues. The ends were cut back, 4 bases at V and 8 bases at J, with 13 bases in the middle.

The rearrangement uses TRBV4-1 and TRBJ1-1; no definite D call. Germline V CDR1 and CDR2: MGHRA, YSYEKL. The CDR3 contains 14 residues. V lost 0 bases to trimming and J lost 3 bases, with 8 bases between them. The chain's CDR3 is CASSQEGRYTEAFF. The CDR3 nucleotides are TGCGCCAGCAGCCAAGAGGGCAGGTACACTGAAGCTTTCTTT.

The chain uses TRBV3-1 (or the pseudogene TRBV3-2) and TRBJ2-2, with D tentatively TRBD2 (6 bases). The CDR3 has 15 residues. Germline V lookup: CDR1 LGHDT, CDR2 YNNKEL (reference sequence). V lost 3 bases to trimming and J lost 1 base, with 9 bases between them. The CDR3 loop reads CASSQVSGNTGELFF. DNA for the CDR3: TGTGCCAGCAGCCAGGTTAGCGGGAACACCGGGGAGCTGTTTTTT.

Here the CDR3 reads CSWTSGDNEQFF. The DNA of the CDR3 is TGCAGCTGGACTAGCGGGGACAATGAGCAGTTCTTC. J is TRBJ2-1 and V is TRBV29-1, with TRBD2 identical over 12 bases. The V gene's germline CDR1 is SQVTM and CDR2 ANQGSEA. V was clipped by 8 bases and J by 5 bases; unmatched bases: 1. This CDR3 region has 12 residues.